This T cell receptor beta chain was captured in a study of spatial heterogeneity in lung cancer. Overall study results and limits: At resection, ubiquitous expanded tumor TCRs appeared in blood more than at follow-up.

About this clonotype itself: Its antigen is unidentified.

Trimming removed 5 bases from V and 6 bases from J; junction bases left unmatched: 9. The germline V gene encodes CDR1 SGHRS and CDR2 YFSETQ. This CDR3 is 15 amino acids long. Time point of the sample: sample taken at primary tumor resection. In each case, whole RNA from tumor, nontumor lung or frozen PBMC was sequenced unsorted. From the 5' RACE reads, TCRdb called clonotypes with MiXCR, one entry per CDR3 protein. The data show some 100,000 distinct CDR3 sequences, with around 12% seen just once and about 38% held by the top ten. The sample was PBMCs, taken at surgery. The TCR was taken from a male donor with early-stage non-small cell lung cancer. The rearrangement uses TRBV5-1 and TRBJ1-1; 11 positions agree with TRBD1. The CDR3 sequence: CASSPADRGLSEAFF. CDR3 nucleotides: TGCGCCAGCAGTCCGGCGGACAGGGGGCTCTCTGAAGCTTTCTTT.